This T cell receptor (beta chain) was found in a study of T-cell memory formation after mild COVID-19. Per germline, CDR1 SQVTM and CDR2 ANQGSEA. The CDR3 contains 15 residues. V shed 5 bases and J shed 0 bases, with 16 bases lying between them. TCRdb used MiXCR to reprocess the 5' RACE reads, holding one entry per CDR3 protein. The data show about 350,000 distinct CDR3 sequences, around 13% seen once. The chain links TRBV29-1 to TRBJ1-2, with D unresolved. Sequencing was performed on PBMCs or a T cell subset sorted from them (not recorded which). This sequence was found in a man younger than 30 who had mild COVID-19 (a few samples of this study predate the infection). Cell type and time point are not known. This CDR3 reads CSVWAGDETNYGYTF. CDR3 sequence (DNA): TGCAGCGTTTGGGCAGGAGACGAAACTAACTATGGCTACACCTTC.